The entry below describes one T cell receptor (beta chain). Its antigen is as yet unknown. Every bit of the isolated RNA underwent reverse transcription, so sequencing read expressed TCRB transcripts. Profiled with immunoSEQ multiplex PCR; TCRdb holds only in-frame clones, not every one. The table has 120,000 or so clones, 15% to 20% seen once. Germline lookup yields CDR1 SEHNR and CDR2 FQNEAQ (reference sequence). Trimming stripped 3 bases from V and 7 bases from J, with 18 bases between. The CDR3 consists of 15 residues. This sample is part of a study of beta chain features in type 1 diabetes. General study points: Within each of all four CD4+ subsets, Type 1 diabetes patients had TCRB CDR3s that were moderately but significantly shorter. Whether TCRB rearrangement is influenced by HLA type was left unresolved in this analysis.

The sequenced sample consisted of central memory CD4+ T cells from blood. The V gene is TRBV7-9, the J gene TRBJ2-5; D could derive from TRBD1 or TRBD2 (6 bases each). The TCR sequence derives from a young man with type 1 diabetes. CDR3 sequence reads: CASSLLPGAHPTQYF. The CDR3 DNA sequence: TGTGCCAGCAGCTTGCTCCCGGGGGCCCATCCGACCCAGTACTTC.